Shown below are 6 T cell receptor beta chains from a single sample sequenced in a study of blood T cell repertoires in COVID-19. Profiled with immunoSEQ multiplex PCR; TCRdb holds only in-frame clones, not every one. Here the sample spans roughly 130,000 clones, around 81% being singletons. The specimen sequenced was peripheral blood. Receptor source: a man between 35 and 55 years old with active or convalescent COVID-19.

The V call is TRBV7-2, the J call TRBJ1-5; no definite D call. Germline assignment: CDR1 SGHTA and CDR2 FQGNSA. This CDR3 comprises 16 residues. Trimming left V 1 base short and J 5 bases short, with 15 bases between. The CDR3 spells CASSLGQAAVDQPQHF. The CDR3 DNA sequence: TGTGCCAGCAGCTTAGGCCAAGCCGCTGTAGATCAGCCCCAGCATTTT.

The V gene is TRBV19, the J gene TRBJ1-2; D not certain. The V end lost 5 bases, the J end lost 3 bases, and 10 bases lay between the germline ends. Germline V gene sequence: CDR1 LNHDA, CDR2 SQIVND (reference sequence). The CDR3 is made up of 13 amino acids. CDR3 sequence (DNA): TGTGCCAGTAGTCTCGACAAAGACTATGGCTACACCTTC. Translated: CASSLDKDYGYTF.

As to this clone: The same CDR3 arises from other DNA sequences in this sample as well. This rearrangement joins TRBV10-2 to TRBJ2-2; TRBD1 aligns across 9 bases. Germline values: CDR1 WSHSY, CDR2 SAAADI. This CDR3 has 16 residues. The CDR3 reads CAAGRGQGSNTGELFF. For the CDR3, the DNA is TGCGCTGCCGGGCGGGGACAGGGCTCGAACACCGGGGAGCTGTTTTTT.

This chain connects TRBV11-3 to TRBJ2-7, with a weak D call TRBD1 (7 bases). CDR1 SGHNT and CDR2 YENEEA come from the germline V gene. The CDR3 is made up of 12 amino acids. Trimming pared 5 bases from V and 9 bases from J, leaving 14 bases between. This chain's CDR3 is CASSARQGGQYF. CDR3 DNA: TGTGCCAGCAGCGCACGGCAGGGGGGGCAGTACTTC. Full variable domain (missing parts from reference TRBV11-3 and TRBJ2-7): EAGVVQSPRYKIIEKKQPVAFWCNPISGHNTLYWYLQNLGQGPELLIRYENEEAVDDSQLPKDRFSAERLKGVDSTLKIQPAELGDSAVYLCASSARQGGQYFGPGTRLTVT.

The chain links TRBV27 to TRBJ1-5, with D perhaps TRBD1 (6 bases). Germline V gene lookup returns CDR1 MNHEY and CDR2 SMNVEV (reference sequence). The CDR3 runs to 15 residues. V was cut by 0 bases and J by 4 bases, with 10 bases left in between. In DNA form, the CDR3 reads TGTGCCAGCAGTTTATCGATACAGGGAAATCAGCCCCAGCATTTT. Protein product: CASSLSIQGNQPQHF.

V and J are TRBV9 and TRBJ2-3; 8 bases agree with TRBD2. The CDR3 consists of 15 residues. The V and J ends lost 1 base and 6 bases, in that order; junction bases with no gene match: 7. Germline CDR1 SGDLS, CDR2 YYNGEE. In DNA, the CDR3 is TGTGCCAGCAGCGTATCCGGGACTAGTTCCGATACGCAGTATTTT. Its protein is CASSVSGTSSDTQYF. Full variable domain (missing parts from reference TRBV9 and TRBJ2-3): DSGVTQTPKHLITATGQRVTLRCSPRSGDLSVYWYQQSLDQGLQFLIQYYNGEERAKGNILERFSAQQFPDLHSELNLSSLELGDSALYFCASSVSGTSSDTQYFGPGTRLTVL.